This is a list of T cell receptor beta chains from one sample in a study of shared clonotypes between healthy human individuals. Using immunoSEQ multiplex PCR, the repertoire was profiled, and TCRdb retains in-frame clones only, with some absent. Counted here are 100,000 or so clones, roughly two thirds occurring once; the ten biggest clones make up about a quarter. The sequenced sample was memory CD8+ T cells sorted from blood. Every receptor here comes from a woman aged 25-40 years in good health. The conserved cysteine and the conserved F or W are not part of the CDR3 here. The order of the fields is J gene, CDR3 length, V gene, clone size, CDR3 protein. The listing skips clone size in some rows; elsewhere it reads once, few, many or a size class.

>TRBJ2-3|12|TRBV5-4|.
ASSLGAWADTQY
>.|13|TRBV11-2|.
ASSFRVAGSYEQY
>TRBJ2-5|14|TRBV27|many
ASSLSISTAKGTQY
>TRBJ1-1|15|TRBV23-1|.
ASSDRGCWEVNTEAF
>TRBJ1-2|13|TRBV28|.
ASSSRQGAYYGYT
>TRBJ2-2|13|TRBV5-4|.
ASSFFGRTKGELF
>TRBJ2-6|15|TRBV25-1|few
ASSGRQGISGANVLT
>TRBJ1-2|12|TRBV29-1|.
SAGASGGSYGYT
>TRBJ2-3|14|TRBV6-4|.
ASSDSAGGVTDTQY
>TRBJ2-7|10|TRBV27|many
ASSASPPGQY
>TRBJ2-4|12|TRBV5-1|.
ASSISGGVGIQY
>TRBJ2-5|14|TRBV27|few
ASSPTRGVRQETQY
>TRBJ2-1|13|TRBV25-1|medium-sized
ASSGRLAGGIEQF
>TRBJ2-5|11|TRBV29-1|.
SVNTGGVETQY
>TRBJ2-7|12|TRBV28|.
ASSWSGRSYEQY
>TRBJ2-7|13|TRBV6-1|.
ASSERTGAGYEQY
>TRBJ2-7|13|TRBV7-9|.
ASSSLAGEGDEQY
>TRBJ1-1|13|TRBV10-1|few
ASSGDGEMYTEAF
>TRBJ2-6|14|TRBV6-4|.
ASSHKTDSGANVLT
>TRBJ2-2|13|TRBV7-8|few
ASSLVGSGTGELF
>TRBJ1-4|11|TRBV9|.
ASSGQSNEKLF
>TRBJ2-7|12|TRBV7-2|.
ASSWGLTSSEQY
>TRBJ1-2|14|TRBV28|.
ASSFRQTTAGYGYT
>TRBJ1-1|13|TRBV11-1|.
ASRAGRTEGTEAF
>TRBJ2-2|12|TRBV9|.
ASSISWGTGELF
>TRBJ2-2|12|TRBV6-4|.
ASSDGTSTGELF
>TRBJ2-3|12|TRBV6-5|once
ASRGDSETDTQY
>TRBJ2-6|16|TRBV2|many
ASRPPTGGSSGANVLT
>TRBJ2-1|13|TRBV27|.
ASSIGLAEYNVQF
>TRBJ2-7|12|TRBV4-1|.
ASSQDRASYEQY
>TRBJ2-1|13|TRBV27|few
ASSFNFGGGNEQF
>TRBJ1-2|14|TRBV6-1|few
ASSVGPDRQSYGYT
>TRBJ2-5|11|TRBV5-1|.
ASSLELGETQY
>TRBJ2-2|14|TRBV28|.
ASAPPAGSYTGELF
>TRBJ2-7|13|TRBV13|few
ASSLRRRLVYEQY
>TRBJ2-3|12|TRBV9|few
ASSVGGSTDTQY
>TRBJ2-2|15|TRBV10-3|.
ATQSEGGNLGTGELF
>TRBJ1-2|13|TRBV28|.
ASSPPGQEAVGYT
>TRBJ1-5|15|TRBV29-1|.
SVEDSAGEGGNQPQH
>TRBJ2-6|16|TRBV15|few
ATSSLRDGSSGANVLT
>TRBJ2-3|14|TRBV27|once
ASRVSGDRYTDTQY
>TRBJ2-1|10|TRBV7-2|.
ASSFWLAVRF